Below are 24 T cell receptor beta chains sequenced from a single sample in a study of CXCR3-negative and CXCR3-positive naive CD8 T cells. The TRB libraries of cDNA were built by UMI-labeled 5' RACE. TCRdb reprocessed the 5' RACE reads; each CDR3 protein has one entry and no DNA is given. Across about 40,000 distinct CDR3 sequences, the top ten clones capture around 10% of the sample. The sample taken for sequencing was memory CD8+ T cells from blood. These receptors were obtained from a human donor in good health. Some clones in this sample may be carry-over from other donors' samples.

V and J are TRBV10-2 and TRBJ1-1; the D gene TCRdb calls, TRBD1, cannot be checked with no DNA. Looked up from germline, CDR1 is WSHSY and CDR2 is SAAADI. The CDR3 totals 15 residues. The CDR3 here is CASSRGLVGNTEAFF.

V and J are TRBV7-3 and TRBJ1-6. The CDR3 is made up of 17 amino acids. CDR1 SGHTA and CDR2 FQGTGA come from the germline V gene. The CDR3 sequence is CASSLFGRATGNSPLHF.

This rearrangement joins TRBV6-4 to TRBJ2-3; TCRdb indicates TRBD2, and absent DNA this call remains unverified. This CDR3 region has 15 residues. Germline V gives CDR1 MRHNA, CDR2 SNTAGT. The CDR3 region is CASSAGLAGPDTQYF.

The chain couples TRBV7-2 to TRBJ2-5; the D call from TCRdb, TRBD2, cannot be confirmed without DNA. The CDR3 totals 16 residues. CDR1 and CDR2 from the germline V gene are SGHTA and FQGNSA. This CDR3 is CASSPGLAGAGETQYF.

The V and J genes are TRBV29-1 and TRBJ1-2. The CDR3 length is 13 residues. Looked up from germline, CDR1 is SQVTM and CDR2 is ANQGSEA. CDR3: CSVEVSEGYGYTF.

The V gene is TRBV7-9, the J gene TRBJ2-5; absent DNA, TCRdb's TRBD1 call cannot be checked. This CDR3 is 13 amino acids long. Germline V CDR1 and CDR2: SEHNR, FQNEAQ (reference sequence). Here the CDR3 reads CASSTDREETQYF.

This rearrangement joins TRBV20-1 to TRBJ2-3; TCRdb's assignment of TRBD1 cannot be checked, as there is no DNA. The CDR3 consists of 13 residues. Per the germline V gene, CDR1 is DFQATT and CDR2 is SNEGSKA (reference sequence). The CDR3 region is CSATGHLQDTQYF.

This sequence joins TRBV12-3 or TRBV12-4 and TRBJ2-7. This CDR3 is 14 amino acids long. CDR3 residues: CASSFGGDSYERYF.

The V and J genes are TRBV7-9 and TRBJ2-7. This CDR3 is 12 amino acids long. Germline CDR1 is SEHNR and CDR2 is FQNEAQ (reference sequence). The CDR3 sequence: CASSAVVAEQYF.

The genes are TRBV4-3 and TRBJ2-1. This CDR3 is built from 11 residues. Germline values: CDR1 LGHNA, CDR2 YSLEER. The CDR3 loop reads CASSQVDEQFF.

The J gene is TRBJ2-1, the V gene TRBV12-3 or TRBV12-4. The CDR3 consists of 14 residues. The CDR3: CASSLWGLINEQFF.

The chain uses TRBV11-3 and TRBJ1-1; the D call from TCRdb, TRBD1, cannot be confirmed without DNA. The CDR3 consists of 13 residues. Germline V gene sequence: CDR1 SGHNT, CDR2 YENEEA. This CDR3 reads CASRLRQGTEAFF.

This CDR3 reads CSGYTTDSGNYGYTF. The genes are TRBV29-1 and TRBJ1-2. The germline V gene has CDR1 SQVTM and CDR2 ANQGSEA. The CDR3 is made up of 15 amino acids.

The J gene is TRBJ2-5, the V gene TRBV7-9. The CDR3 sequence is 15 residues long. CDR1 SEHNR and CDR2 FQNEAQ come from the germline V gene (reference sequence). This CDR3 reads CASSLRAMSGETQYF.

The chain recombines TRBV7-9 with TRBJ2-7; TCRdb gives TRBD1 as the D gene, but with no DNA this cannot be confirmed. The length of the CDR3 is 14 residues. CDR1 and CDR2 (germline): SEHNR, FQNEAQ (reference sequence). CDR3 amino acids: CASSSGLFPYEQYF.

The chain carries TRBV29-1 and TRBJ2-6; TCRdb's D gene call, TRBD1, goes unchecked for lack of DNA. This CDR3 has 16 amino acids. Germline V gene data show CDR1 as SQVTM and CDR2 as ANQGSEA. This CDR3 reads CSVGTGEVSGANVLTF. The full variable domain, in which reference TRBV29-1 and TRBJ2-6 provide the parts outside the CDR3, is SAVISQKPSRDICQRGTSLTIQCQVDSQVTMMFWYRQQPGQSLTLIATANQGSEATYESGFVIDKFPISRPNLTFSTLTVSNMSPEDSSIYLCSVGTGEVSGANVLTFGAGSRLTVL.

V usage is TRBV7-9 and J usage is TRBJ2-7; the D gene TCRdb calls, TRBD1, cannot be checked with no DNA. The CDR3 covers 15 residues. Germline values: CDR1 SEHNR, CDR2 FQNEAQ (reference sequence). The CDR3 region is CASSAPGTGGYEQYF.

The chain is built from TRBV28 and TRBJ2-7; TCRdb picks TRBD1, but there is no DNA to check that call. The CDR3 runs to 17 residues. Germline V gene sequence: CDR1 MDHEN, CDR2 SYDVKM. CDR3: CASSLWRDRAAWEEQYF. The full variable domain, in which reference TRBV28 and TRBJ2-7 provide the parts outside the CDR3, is DVKVTQSSRYLVKRTGEKVFLECVQDMDHENMFWYRQDPGLGLRLIYFSYDVKMKEKGDIPEGYSVSREKKERFSLILESASTNQTSMYLCASSLWRDRAAWEEQYFGPGTRLTVT.

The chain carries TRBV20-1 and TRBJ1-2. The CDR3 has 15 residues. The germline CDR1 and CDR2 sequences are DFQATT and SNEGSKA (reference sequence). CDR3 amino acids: CSARDPGGLLGGYTF.

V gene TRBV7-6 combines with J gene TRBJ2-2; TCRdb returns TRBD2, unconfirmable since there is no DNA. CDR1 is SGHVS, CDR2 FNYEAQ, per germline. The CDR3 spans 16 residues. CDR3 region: CASSLVALLNTGELFF.

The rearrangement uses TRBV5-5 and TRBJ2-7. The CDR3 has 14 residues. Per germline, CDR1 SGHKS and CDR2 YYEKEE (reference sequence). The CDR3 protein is CASSPVWGTYEQYF.

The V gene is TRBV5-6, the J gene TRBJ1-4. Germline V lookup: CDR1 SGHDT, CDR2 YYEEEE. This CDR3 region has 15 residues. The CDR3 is CASSDHVSENEKLFF.

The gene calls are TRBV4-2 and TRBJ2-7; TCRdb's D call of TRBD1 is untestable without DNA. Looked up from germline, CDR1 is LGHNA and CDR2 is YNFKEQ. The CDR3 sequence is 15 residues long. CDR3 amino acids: CASSQTGGVAYEQYF.

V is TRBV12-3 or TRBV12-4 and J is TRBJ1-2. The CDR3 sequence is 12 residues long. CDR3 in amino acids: CASSTTMQGYTF.